This T cell receptor beta chain was recovered during a study of blood T cell repertoires in COVID-19. Study as a whole: From the United States, Italy and Spain came samples of acute and convalescent COVID-19.

Seattle researchers signed up patients amid active infection and tracked them longitudinally. V was pared by 0 bases and J by 10 bases, with 16 bases between. Germline CDR1 LGHNA, CDR2 YNFKEQ. The CDR3 is made up of 16 amino acids. As processed by the authors: Amplification from reference gene primers served as the basis for estimated nucleated cell counts. Clones were sequenced by immunoSEQ multiplex PCR, and TCRdb holds only the in-frame ones, with some missing. D and trimming were read from the DNA, whereas the V and J calls and clone size are those reported in that table. The data contain some 180,000 clones, about 88% of them singletons.

The material sequenced was peripheral blood. The chain employs TRBV4-2 and TRBJ1-6; D uncertain. This sequence was found in a man aged 45-65 years with COVID-19, enrolled during active disease. CDR3: CASSQEDQAAGSPLHF. CDR3 in DNA: TGTGCCAGCAGCCAAGAAGACCAGGCCGCAGGATCACCCCTCCACTTT.